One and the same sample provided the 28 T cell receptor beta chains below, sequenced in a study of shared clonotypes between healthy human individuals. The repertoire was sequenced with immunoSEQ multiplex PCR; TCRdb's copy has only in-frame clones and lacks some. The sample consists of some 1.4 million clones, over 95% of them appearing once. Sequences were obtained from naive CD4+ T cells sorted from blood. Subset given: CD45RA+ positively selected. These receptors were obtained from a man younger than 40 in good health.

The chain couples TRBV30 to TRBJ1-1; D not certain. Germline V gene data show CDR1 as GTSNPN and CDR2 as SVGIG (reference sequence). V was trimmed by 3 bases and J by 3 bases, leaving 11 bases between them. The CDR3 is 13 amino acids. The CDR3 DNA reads TGTGCCTGGAGCCTCCAACTCGACACTGAAGCTTTCTTT. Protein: CAWSLQLDTEAFF.

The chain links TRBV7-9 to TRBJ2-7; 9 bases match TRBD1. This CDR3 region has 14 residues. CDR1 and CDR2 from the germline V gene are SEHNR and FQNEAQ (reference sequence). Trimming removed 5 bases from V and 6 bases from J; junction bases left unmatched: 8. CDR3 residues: CASSITGGVSEQYF. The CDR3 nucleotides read TGTGCCAGCAGCATCACAGGGGGCGTATCCGAGCAGTACTTC.

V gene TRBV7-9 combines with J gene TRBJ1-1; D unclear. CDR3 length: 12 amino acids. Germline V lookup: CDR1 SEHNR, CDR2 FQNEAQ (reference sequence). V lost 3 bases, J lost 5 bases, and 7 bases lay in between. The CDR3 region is CASSFEKTEAFF. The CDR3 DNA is TGTGCCAGCAGCTTTGAAAAAACTGAAGCTTTCTTT.

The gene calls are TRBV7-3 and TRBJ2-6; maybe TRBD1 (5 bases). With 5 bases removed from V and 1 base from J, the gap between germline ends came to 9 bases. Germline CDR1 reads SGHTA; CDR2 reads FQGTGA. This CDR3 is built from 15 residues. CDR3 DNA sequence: TGTGCCAGCAGCCCCAGGGTATCTGGGGCCAACGTCCTGACTTTC. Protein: CASSPRVSGANVLTF.

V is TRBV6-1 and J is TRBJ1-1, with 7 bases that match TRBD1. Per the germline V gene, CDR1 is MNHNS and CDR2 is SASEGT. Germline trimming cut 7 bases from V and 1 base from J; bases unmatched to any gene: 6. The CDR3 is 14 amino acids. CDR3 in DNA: TGTGCCAGCAAGCTACAGGGGACGAACACTGAAGCTTTCTTT. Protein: CASKLQGTNTEAFF.

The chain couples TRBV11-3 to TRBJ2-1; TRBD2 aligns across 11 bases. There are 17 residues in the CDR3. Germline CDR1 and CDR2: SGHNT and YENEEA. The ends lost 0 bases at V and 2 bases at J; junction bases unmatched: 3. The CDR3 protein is CASSLDPGLAAYNEQFF. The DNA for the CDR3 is TGTGCCAGCAGCTTAGATCCGGGACTAGCGGCCTACAATGAGCAGTTCTTC. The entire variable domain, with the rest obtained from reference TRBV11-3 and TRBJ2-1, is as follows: EAGVVQSPRYKIIEKKQPVAFWCNPISGHNTLYWYLQNLGQGPELLIRYENEEAVDDSQLPKDRFSAERLKGVDSTLKIQPAELGDSAVYLCASSLDPGLAAYNEQFFGPGTRLTVL.

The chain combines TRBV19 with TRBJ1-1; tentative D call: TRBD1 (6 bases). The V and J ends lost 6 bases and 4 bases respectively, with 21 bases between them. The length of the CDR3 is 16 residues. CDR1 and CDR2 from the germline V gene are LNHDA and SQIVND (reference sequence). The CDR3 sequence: CASSPGGRGSPTEAFF. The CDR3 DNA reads TGTGCCAGTAGCCCTGGAGGCAGGGGATCCCCCACTGAAGCTTTCTTT.

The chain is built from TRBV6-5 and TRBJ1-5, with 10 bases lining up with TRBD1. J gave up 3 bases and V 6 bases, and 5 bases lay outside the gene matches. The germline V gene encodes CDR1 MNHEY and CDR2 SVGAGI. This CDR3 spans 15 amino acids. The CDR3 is CASSATGGNNQPQHF. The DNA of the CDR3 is TGTGCCAGCAGCGCGACAGGGGGCAACAATCAGCCCCAGCATTTT.

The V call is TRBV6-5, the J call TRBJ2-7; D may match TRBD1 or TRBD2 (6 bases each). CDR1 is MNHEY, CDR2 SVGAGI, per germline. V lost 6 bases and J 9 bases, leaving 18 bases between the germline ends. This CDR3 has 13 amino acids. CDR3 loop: CASRNREAIGQYF. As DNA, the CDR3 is TGTGCCAGCAGAAACAGGGAGGCGATTGGGCAGTACTTC.

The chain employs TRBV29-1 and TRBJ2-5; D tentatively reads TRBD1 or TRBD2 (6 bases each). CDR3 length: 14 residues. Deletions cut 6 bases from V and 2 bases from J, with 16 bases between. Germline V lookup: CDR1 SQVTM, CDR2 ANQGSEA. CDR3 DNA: TGCAGCGTAGCCCCGGGGGCAATTCAAGAGACCCAGTACTTC. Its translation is CSVAPGAIQETQYF. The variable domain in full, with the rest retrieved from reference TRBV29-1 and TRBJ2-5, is SAVISQKPSRDICQRGTSLTIQCQVDSQVTMMFWYRQQPGQSLTLIATANQGSEATYESGFVIDKFPISRPNLTFSTLTVSNMSPEDSSIYLCSVAPGAIQETQYFGPGTRLLVL.

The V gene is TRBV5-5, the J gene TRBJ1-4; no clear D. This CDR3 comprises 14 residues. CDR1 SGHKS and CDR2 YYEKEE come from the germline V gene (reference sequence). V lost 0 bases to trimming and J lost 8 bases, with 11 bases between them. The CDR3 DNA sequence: TGTGCCAGCAGCTTGGCCTCGACTGGGGAAAAACTGTTTTTT. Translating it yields CASSLASTGEKLFF.

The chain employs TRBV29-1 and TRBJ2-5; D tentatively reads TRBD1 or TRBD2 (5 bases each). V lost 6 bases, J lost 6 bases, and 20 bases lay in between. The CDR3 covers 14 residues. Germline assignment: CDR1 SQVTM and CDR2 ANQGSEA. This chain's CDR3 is CSVAGIEGSQTQYF. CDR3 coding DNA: TGCAGCGTCGCGGGTATCGAGGGGTCTCAGACCCAGTACTTC.

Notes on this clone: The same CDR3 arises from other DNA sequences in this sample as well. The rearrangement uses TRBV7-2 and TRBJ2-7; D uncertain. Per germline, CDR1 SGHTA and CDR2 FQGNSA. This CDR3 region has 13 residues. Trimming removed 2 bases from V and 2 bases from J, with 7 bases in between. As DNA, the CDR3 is TGTGCCAGCAGCTTAATCACAACCTACGAGCAGTACTTC. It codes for CASSLITTYEQYF.

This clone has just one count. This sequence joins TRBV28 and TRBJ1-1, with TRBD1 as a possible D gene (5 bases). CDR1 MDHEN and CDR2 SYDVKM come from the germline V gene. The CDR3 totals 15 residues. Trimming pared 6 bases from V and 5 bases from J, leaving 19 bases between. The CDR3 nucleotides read TGTGCCAGCAGCACGACCCGTAGGGGACGAACTGAAGCTTTCTTT. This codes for CASSTTRRGRTEAFF.

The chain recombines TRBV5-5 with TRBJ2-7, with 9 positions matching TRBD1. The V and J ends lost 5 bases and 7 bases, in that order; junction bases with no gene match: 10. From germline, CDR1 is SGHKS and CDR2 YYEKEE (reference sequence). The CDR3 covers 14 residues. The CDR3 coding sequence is TGTGCCAGCAGTTGGGACAGGGCGGATGGGGAGCAGTACTTC. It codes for CASSWDRADGEQYF.

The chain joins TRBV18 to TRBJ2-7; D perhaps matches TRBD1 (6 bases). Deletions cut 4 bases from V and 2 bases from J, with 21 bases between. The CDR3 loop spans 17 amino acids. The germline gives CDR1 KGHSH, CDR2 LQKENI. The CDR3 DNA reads TGTGCCAGCTCACTTACTCTGACAGGCCCCACGACCTACGAGCAGTACTTC. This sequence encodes CASSLTLTGPTTYEQYF.

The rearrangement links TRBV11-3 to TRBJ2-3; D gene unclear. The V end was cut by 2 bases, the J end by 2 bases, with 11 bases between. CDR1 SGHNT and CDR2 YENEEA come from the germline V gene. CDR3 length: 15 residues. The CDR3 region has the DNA TGTGCCAGCAGCTTATCACGGGTGACCACAGATACGCAGTATTTT. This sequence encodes CASSLSRVTTDTQYF.

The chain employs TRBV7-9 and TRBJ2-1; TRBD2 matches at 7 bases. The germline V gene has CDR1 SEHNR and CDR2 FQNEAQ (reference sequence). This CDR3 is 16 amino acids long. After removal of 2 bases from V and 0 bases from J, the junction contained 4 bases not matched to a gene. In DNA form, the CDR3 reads TGTGCCAGCAGCTTACGTTCGGGAGGCTCCTACAATGAGCAGTTCTTC. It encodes CASSLRSGGSYNEQFF.

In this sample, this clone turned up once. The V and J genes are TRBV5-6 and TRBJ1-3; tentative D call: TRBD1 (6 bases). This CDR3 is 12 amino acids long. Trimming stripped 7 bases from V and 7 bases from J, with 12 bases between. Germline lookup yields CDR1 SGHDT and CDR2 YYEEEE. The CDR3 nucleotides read TGTGCCAGCCAAGCACAGGGCAACACCATATATTTT. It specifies CASQAQGNTIYF. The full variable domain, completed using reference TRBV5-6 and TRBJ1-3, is DAGVTQSPTHLIKTRGQQVTLRCSPKSGHDTVSWYQQALGQGPQFIFQYYEEEERQRGNFPDRFSGHQFPNYSSELNVNALLLGDSALYLCASQAQGNTIYFGEGSWLTVV.

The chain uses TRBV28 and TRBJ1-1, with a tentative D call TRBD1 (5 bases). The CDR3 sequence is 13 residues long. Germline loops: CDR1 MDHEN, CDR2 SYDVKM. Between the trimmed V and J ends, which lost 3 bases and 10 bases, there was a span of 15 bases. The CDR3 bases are TGTGCCAGCAGTTTGACAGAATTGAAGCGAGCTTTCTTT. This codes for CASSLTELKRAFF.

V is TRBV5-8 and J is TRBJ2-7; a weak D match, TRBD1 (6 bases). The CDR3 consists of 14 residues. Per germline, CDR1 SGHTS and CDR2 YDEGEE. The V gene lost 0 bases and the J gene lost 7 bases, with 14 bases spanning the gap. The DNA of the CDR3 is TGTGCCAGCAGCTTGGGGCGGGTCCAGGGGGAGCAGTACTTC. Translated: CASSLGRVQGEQYF.

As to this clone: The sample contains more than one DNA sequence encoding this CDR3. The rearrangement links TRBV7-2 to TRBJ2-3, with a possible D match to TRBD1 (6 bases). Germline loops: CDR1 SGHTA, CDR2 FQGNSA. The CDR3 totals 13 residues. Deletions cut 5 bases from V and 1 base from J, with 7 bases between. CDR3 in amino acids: CASSRQGTDTQYF. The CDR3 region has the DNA TGTGCCAGCAGCAGACAGGGCACAGATACGCAGTATTTT.

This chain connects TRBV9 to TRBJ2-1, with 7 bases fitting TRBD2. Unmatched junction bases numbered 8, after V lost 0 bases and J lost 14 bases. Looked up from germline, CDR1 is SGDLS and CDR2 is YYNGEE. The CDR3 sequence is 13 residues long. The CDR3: CASSVARTSRKFF. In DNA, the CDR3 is TGTGCCAGCAGCGTAGCTAGGACTAGTCGCAAGTTCTTC.

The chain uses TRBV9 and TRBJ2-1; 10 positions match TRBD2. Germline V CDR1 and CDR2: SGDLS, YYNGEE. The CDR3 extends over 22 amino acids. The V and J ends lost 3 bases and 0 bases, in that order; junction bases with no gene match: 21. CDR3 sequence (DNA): TGTGCCAGCAGCGCCGCTAGCTCTAGCGGGAGAGGGGCCGGGACCTCCTACAATGAGCAGTTCTTC. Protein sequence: CASSAASSSGRGAGTSYNEQFF.

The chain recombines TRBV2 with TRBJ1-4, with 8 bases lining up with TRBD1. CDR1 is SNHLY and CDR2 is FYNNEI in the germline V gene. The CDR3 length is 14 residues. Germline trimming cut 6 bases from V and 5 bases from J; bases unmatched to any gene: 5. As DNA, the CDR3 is TGTGCCAGCAGCGCGACAGGGGTCAATGAAAAACTGTTTTTT. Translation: CASSATGVNEKLFF.

CDR3 protein: CASKGQNRGKNEQYF. The CDR3 DNA reads as TGCGCCAGCAAGGGACAAAACAGGGGGAAGAACGAGCAGTACTTC. The genes are TRBV10-2 and TRBJ2-7; 8 positions match TRBD1. The length of the CDR3 is 15 residues. The germline V gene encodes CDR1 WSHSY and CDR2 SAAADI. Losses at the gene ends were 7 bases for V and 5 bases for J; bases not matched to a gene: 13.

CDR3 loop: CASRKAGARTDTQYF. CDR3 sequence (DNA): TGTGCCAGCAGAAAAGCGGGAGCCCGCACAGATACGCAGTATTTT. The rearrangement joins TRBV2 to TRBJ2-3; the match to TRBD2 covers 8 bases. This CDR3 spans 15 amino acids. Germline assignment: CDR1 SNHLY and CDR2 FYNNEI. Trimming removed 6 bases from V and 1 base from J; junction bases left unmatched: 6. The full variable domain, rest sourced from reference TRBV2 and TRBJ2-3, is EPEVTQTPSHQVTQMGQEVILRCVPISNHLYFYWYRQILGQKVEFLVSFYNNEISEKSEIFDDQFSVERPDGSNFTLKIRSTKLEDSAMYFCASRKAGARTDTQYFGPGTRLTVL.

CDR3 nucleotide sequence: TGTGCCAGCAGTCCCCAAAATTTTAACTATGGCTACACCTTC. This encodes CASSPQNFNYGYTF. This chain connects TRBV28 to TRBJ1-2, with D unresolved. Trimming took 5 bases from V and 1 from J, leaving 11 bases between them. Germline loops: CDR1 MDHEN, CDR2 SYDVKM. The CDR3 covers 14 residues.